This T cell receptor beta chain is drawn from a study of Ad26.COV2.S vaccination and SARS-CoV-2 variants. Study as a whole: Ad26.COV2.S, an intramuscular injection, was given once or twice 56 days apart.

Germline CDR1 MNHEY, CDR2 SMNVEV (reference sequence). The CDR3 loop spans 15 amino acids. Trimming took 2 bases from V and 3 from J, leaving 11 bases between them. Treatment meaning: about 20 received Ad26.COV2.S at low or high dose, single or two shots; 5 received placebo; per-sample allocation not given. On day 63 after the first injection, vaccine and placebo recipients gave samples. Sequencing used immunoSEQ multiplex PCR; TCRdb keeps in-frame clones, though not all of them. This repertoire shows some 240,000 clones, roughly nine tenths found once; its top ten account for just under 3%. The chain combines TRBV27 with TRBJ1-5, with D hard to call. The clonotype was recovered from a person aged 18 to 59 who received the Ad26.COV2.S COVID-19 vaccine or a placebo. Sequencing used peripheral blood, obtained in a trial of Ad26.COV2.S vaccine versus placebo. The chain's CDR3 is CASSLAVNPNQPQHF. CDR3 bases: TGTGCCAGCAGTTTAGCTGTAAACCCCAATCAGCCCCAGCATTTT.